This T cell receptor beta chain was sequenced in a study of STAT5B mutations in CD4+ large granular lymphocyte leukemia. Overall study results and limits: CD4-sorted patient repertoires seemed more clonal than healthy CD4+ repertoires. TRBV06-family usage was enriched in top patient clones (8/27) versus controls (2/35).

The survey-level immunoSEQ assay was used. The repertoire was sequenced with immunoSEQ multiplex PCR; TCRdb's copy has only in-frame clones and lacks some. Among roughly 48,000 clones listed, 70% were seen once. For this clone: The target antigen is unknown.

This CDR3 is built from 15 residues. The ends were cut back, 2 bases at V and 7 bases at J, with 12 bases in the middle. Germline CDR1 and CDR2: MNHNY and SVGAGI (reference sequence). This receptor was obtained from a human donor in good health. Sequencing was carried out using CD4+ T cells from blood buffy coats. The genes are TRBV6-6 and TRBJ1-6; possibly TRBD1 for D (6 bases). The CDR3 DNA reads TGTGCCAGCAGTTACATGGAAGGGGGAAATTCACCCCTCCACTTT. Its protein is CASSYMEGGNSPLHF.